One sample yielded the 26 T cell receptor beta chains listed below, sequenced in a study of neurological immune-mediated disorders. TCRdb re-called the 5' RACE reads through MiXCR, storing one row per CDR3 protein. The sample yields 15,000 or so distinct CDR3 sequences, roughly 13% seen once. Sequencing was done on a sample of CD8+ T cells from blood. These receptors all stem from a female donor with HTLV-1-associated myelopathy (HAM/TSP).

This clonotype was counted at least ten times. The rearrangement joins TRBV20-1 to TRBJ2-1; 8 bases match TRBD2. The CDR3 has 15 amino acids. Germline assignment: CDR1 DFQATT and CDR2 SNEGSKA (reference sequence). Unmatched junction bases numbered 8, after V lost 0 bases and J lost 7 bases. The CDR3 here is CSARDRAGVWNEQFF. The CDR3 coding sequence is TGCAGTGCTAGAGATCGAGCGGGAGTATGGAATGAGCAGTTCTTC.

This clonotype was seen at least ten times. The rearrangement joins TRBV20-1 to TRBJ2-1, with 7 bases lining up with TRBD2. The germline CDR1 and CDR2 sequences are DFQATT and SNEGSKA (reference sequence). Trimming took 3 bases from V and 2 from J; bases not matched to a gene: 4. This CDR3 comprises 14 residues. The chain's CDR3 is CSASASGAYNEQFF. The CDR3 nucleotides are TGCAGTGCTAGTGCTAGCGGCGCCTACAATGAGCAGTTCTTC.

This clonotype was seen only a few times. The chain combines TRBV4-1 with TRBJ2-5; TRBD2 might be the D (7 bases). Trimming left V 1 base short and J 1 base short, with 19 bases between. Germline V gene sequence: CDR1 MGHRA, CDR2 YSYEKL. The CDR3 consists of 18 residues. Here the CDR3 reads CASSQAPGGGGPQETQYF. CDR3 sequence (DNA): TGCGCCAGCAGCCAAGCCCCGGGGGGCGGCGGCCCCCAAGAGACCCAGTACTTC.

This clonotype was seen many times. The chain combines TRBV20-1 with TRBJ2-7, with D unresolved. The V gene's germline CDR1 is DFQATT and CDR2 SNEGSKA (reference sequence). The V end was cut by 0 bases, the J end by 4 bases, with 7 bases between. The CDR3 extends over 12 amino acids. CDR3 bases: TGCAGTGCTAGAGAAGTCGGTTACGAGCAGTACTTC. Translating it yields CSAREVGYEQYF.

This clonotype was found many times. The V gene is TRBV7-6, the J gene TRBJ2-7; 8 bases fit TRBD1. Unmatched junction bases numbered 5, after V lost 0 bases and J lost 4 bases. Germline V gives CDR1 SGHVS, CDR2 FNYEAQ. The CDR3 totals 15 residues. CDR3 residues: CASSLARTGLYEQYF. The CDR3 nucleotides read TGTGCCAGCAGCTTAGCAAGGACAGGGCTTTACGAGCAGTACTTC.

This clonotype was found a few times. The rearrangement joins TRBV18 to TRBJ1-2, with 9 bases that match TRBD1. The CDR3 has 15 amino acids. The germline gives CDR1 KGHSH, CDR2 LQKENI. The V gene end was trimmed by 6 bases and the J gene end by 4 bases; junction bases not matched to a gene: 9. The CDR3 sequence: CASSGEQGAGYGYTF. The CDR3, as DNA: TGTGCCAGCTCCGGTGAACAGGGGGCCGGCTATGGCTACACCTTC.

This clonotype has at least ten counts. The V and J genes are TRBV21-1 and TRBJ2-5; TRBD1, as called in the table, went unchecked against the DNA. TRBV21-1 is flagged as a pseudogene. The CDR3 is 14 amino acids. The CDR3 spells CASTWDLQRETQYF. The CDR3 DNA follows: TGTGCCAGCACCTGGGACCTGCAGCGGGAGACCCAGTACTTC.

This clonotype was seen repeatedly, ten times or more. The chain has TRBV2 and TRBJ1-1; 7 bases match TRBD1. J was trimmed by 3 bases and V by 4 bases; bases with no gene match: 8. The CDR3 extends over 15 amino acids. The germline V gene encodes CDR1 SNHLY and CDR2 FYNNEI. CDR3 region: CASSVAGGEDTEAFF. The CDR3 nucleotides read TGTGCCAGCAGTGTCGCAGGGGGGGAAGACACTGAAGCTTTCTTT.

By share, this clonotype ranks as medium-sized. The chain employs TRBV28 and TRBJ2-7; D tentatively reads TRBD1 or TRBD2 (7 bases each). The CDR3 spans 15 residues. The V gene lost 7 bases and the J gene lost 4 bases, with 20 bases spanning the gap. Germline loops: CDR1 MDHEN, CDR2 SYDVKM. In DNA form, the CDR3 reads TGTGCCAGCATTCAAATAGGGGGCGGGAGTTACGAGCAGTACTTC. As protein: CASIQIGGGSYEQYF.

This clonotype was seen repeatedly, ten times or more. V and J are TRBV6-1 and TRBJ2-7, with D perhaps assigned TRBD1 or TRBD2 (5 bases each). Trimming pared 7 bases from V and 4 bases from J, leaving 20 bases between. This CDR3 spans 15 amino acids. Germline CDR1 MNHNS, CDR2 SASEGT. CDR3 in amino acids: CASMGASGTLYEQYF. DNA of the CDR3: TGTGCCAGCATGGGTGCTTCGGGGACCCTTTACGAGCAGTACTTC.

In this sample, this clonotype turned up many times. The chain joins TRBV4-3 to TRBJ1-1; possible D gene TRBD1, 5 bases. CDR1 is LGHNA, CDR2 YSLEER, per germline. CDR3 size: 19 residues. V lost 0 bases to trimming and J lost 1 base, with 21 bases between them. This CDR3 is CASSQERGFVFRPNTEAFF. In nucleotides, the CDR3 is TGCGCCAGCAGCCAAGAACGGGGCTTTGTTTTCCGCCCGAACACTGAAGCTTTCTTT.

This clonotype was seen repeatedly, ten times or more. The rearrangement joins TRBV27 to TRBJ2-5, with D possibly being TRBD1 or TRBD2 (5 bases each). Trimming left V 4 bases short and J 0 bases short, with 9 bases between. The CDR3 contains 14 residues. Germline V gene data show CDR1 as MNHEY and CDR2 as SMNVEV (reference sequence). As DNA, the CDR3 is TGTGCCAGCAGTTCCTCGGGACACCAAGAGACCCAGTACTTC. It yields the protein CASSSSGHQETQYF.

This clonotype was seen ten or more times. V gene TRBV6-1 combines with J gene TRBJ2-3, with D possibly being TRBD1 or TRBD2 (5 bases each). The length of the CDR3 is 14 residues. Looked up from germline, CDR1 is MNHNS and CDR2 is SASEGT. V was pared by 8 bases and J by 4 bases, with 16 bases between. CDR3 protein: CASSPGLGADTQYF. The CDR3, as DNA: TGTGCCAGCTCACCGGGATTAGGGGCAGATACGCAGTATTTT.

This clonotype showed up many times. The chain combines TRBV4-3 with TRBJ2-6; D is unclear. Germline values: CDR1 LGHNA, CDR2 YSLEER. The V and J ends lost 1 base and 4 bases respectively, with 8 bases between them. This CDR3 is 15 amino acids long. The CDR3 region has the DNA TGCGCCAGCAGCCAAGTAAGGGCCGGGGCCAACGTCCTGACTTTC. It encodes CASSQVRAGANVLTF.

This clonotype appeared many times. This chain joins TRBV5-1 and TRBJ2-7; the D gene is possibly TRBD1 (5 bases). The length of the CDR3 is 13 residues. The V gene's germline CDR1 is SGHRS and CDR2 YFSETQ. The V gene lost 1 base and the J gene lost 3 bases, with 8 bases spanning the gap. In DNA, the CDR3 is TGCGCCAGCAGCTTGTCAGGGTACTACGAGCAGTACTTC. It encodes CASSLSGYYEQYF.

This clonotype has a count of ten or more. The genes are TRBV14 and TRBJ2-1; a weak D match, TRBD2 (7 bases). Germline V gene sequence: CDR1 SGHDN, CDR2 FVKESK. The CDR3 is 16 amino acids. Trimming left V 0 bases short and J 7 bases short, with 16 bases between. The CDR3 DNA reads TGTGCCAGCAGCCAAGATTCGGGGGGCCCCCGAAATGAGCAGTTCTTC. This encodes CASSQDSGGPRNEQFF.

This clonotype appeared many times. The chain's CDR3 is CASTAGSGGDEQFF. The CDR3 DNA follows: TGTGCCAGCACAGCGGGGTCAGGTGGCGATGAGCAGTTCTTC. The chain combines TRBV2 with TRBJ2-1; 7 positions agree with TRBD2. This CDR3 comprises 14 residues. CDR1 is SNHLY, CDR2 FYNNEI, per germline. Germline trimming cut 7 bases from V and 8 bases from J; bases unmatched to any gene: 11.

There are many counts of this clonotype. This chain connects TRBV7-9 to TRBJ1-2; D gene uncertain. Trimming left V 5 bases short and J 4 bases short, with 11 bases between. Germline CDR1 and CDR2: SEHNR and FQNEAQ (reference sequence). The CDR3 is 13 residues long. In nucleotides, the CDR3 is TGTGCCAGCAGCCCCTTAAGCCCCTATGGCTACACCTTC. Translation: CASSPLSPYGYTF. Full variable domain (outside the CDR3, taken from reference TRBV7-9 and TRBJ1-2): DTGVSQNPRHKITKRGQNVTFRCDPISEHNRLYWYRQTLGQGPEFLTYFQNEAQLEKSRLLSDRFSAERPKGSFSTLEIQRTEQGDSAMYLCASSPLSPYGYTFGSGTRLTVV.

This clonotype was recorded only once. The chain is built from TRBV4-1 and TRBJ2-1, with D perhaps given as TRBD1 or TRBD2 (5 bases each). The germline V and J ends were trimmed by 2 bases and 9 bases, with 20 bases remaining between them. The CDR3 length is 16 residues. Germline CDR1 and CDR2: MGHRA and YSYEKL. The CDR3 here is CASSQRGVEGWSEQFF. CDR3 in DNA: TGCGCCAGCAGCCAAAGAGGGGTGGAAGGGTGGTCTGAGCAGTTCTTC.

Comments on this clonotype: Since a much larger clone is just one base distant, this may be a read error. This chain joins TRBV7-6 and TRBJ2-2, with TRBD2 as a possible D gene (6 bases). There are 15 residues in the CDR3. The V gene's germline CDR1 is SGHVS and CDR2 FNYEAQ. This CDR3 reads CASSLGGANTVELFF. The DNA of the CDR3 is TGTGCCAGCAGCTTAGGCGGGGCGAACACCGTGGAGCTGTTTTTT.

The CDR3 is CASSAGGQGINEQFF. The DNA for the CDR3 is TGTGCCAGCAGCGCGGGGGGACAGGGTATCAATGAGCAGTTCTTC. The chain joins TRBV9 to TRBJ2-1; 9 bases are shared with TRBD1. The CDR3 is made up of 15 amino acids. The junction had 7 bases not matched to a gene; V was cut back by 3 bases and J by 6 bases. Germline-derived CDR1 and CDR2 are SGDLS and YYNGEE. The full variable domain, in which reference TRBV9 and TRBJ2-1 provide the parts outside the CDR3, is DSGVTQTPKHLITATGQRVTLRCSPRSGDLSVYWYQQSLDQGLQFLIQYYNGEERAKGNILERFSAQQFPDLHSELNLSSLELGDSALYFCASSAGGQGINEQFFGPGTRLTVL.

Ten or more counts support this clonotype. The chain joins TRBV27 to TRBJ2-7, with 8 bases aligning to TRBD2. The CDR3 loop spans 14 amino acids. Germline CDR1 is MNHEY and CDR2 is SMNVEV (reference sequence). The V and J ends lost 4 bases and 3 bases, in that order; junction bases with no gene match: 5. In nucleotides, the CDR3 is TGTGCCAGCAGTTACTCGGGACTAGGCTACGAGCAGTACTTC. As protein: CASSYSGLGYEQYF.

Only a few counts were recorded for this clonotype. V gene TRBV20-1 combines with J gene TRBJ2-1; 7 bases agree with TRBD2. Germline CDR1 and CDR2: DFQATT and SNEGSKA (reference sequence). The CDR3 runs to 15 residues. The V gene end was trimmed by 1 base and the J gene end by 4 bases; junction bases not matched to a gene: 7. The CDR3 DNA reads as TGCAGTGCTAGAGTCGGTGAAGCGGGATACAATGAGCAGTTCTTC. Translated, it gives CSARVGEAGYNEQFF.

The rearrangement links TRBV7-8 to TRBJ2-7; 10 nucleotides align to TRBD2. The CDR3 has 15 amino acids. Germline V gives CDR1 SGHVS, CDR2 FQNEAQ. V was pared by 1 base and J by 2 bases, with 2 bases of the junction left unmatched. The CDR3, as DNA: TGTGCCAGCAGCTTAGGGAGCGGGGGGGCCTACGAGCAGTACTTC. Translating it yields CASSLGSGGAYEQYF.

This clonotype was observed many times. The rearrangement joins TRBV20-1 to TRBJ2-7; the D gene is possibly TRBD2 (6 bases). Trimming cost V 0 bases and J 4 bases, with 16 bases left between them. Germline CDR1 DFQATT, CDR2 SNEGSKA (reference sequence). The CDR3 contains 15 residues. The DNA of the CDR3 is TGCAGTGCTAGAGATCCGGCAGGGAGGTCGTACGAGCAGTACTTC. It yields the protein CSARDPAGRSYEQYF.

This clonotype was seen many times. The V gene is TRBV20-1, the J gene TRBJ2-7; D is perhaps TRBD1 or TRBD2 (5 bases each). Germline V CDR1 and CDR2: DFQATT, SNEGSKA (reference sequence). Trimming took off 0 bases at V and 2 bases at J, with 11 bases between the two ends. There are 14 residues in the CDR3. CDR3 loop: CSAREPGTPYEQYF. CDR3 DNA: TGCAGTGCTAGAGAACCCGGGACCCCCTACGAGCAGTACTTC.